The 21 T cell receptor beta chains below all came from one sample that was sequenced in a study of glioma-infiltrating T cells after dendritic cell vaccination. TCRdb keeps only in-frame clones here, not all; method: immunoSEQ multiplex PCR. The data show tens of thousands of clones, 70% to 90% seen once. The sample consisted of blood, taken before dendritic cell vaccination. Source of these receptors: a human donor with glioblastoma.

The V call is TRBV29-1, the J call TRBJ2-5, with 11 bases lining up with TRBD2. The CDR3 is 16 residues long. With V trimmed by 1 base and J by 7 bases, 11 bases remained unmatched. The germline gives CDR1 SQVTM, CDR2 ANQGSEA. The DNA of the CDR3 is TGCAGCGTTGAAGCGTCGGCCCTAGCGGGAGGCCCGACCCAGTACTTC. Translated, it gives CSVEASALAGGPTQYF.

The gene calls are TRBV18 and TRBJ2-1; D is ambiguous. The CDR3 contains 15 residues. The germline V gene encodes CDR1 KGHSH and CDR2 LQKENI. V was clipped by 1 base and J by 0 bases, with 7 bases between them. CDR3: CASSPLTVSYNEQFF. DNA of the CDR3: TGTGCCAGCTCACCACTCACTGTCTCCTACAATGAGCAGTTCTTC.

This chain links TRBV19 with TRBJ1-5; maybe TRBD1 (6 bases). Deletions cut 0 bases from V and 1 base from J, with 10 bases between. This CDR3 comprises 16 residues. Looked up from germline, CDR1 is LNHDA and CDR2 is SQIVND (reference sequence). This CDR3 reads CASSIDGGASNQPQHF. CDR3 nucleotide sequence: TGTGCCAGTAGTATAGATGGGGGGGCGAGCAATCAGCCCCAGCATTTT.

A word on this clone: This CDR3 is also generated by other DNA sequences in the sample. The V gene is TRBV18, the J gene TRBJ1-6, with unresolved D. The V end was cut by 3 bases, the J end by 6 bases, with 9 bases between. Germline CDR1 and CDR2: KGHSH and LQKENI. This CDR3 spans 14 amino acids. CDR3 sequence reads: CASSPGPPNSPLHF. The DNA of the CDR3 is TGTGCCAGCTCACCGGGCCCGCCTAATTCACCCCTCCACTTT.

This clone was seen only once. This rearrangement joins TRBV4-2 to TRBJ2-1, with TRBD2 matching over 8 bases. The trim removed 4 bases at V and 5 bases at J, leaving 7 bases unmatched. Germline V gene sequence: CDR1 LGHNA, CDR2 YNFKEQ. The CDR3 spans 15 residues. Here the CDR3 DNA reads TGTGCCAGCAGCCCCCGGGGGGGGGCTAACAATGAGCAGTTCTTC. Its protein is CASSPRGGANNEQFF.

This chain links TRBV7-9 with TRBJ1-2; TRBD1 matches 8 bases. Germline CDR1 and CDR2: SEHNR and FQNEAQ (reference sequence). V shed 1 base and J 5 bases; nucleotides not matched to a gene: 3. This CDR3 region has 14 residues. The DNA of the CDR3 is TGTGCCAGCAGCTTAGGGACAGGGAGTTATGGCTACACCTTC. It is translated as CASSLGTGSYGYTF.

The chain couples TRBV30 to TRBJ2-3; the D is unclear. CDR3 length: 12 amino acids. The V end lost 4 bases, the J end lost 6 bases, and 11 bases lay between the germline ends. Germline CDR1 GTSNPN, CDR2 SVGIG (reference sequence). CDR3 amino acids: CAWKPLEDTQYF. CDR3 DNA: TGTGCCTGGAAGCCGTTAGAGGATACGCAGTATTTT. The full variable domain, rest sourced from reference TRBV30 and TRBJ2-3, is SQTIHQWPATLVQPVGSPLSLECTVEGTSNPNLYWYRQAAGRGLQLLFYSVGIGQISSEVPQNLSASRPQDRQFILSSKKLLLSDSGFYLCAWKPLEDTQYFGPGTRLTVL.

This sequence joins TRBV2 and TRBJ1-2, with 8 bases fitting TRBD1. J was trimmed by 8 bases and V by 2 bases; bases with no gene match: 10. CDR1 is SNHLY and CDR2 is FYNNEI in the germline V gene. The CDR3 has 15 amino acids. The chain's CDR3 is CASSETPQGGQGYTF. In nucleotides, the CDR3 is TGTGCCAGCAGTGAAACCCCACAGGGGGGGCAAGGCTACACCTTC.

The chain carries TRBV6-1 and TRBJ2-1, with TRBD1 identical over 9 bases. Germline CDR1 is MNHNS and CDR2 is SASEGT. The CDR3 runs 15 residues. With 5 bases clipped from V and 6 bases from J, the junction kept 8 bases outside the gene matches. The CDR3: CASSRTGQGRNEQFF. For the CDR3, the DNA is TGTGCCAGCAGTCGAACGGGACAGGGTCGCAATGAGCAGTTCTTC.

The chain carries TRBV6-1 and TRBJ2-3; a possible D gene is TRBD2 (5 bases). The CDR3 extends over 14 amino acids. Germline V CDR1 and CDR2: MNHNS, SASEGT. V lost 4 bases and J 4 bases, leaving 12 bases between the germline ends. CDR3 sequence reads: CASSVASSPDTQYF. The CDR3 DNA reads as TGTGCCAGCAGTGTGGCTAGCTCCCCAGATACGCAGTATTTT.

There are a few counts of this clone. This chain links TRBV4-1 with TRBJ2-7; possible D gene TRBD2, 5 bases. Germline CDR1 MGHRA, CDR2 YSYEKL. V lost 5 bases, J lost 5 bases, and 16 bases lay in between. The CDR3 loop spans 14 amino acids. CDR3 region: CASSFTRGSDEQYF. CDR3 nucleotide sequence: TGCGCCAGCAGCTTTACTAGAGGCTCGGACGAGCAGTACTTC.

The CDR3 DNA reads as TGCGCCAGCAGCTTCACAGGGTATGGAAACACCATATATTTT. Its protein is CASSFTGYGNTIYF. The chain combines TRBV5-1 with TRBJ1-3; maybe TRBD1 (6 bases). The CDR3 is made up of 14 amino acids. The germline V and J ends were trimmed by 2 bases and 3 bases, with 9 bases remaining between them. The germline gives CDR1 SGHRS, CDR2 YFSETQ. Full variable domain (rest looked up from reference TRBV5-1 and TRBJ1-3): KAGVTQTPRYLIKTRGQQVTLSCSPISGHRSVSWYQQTPGQGLQFLFEYFSETQRNKGNFPGRFSGRQFSNSRSEMNVSTLELGDSALYLCASSFTGYGNTIYFGEGSWLTVV.

V gene TRBV6-5 combines with J gene TRBJ2-5, with TRBD1 matching 8 bases. Matching the DNA end better, TRBJ2-7 makes the J call doubtful. Per the germline V gene, CDR1 is MNHEY and CDR2 is SVGAGI. The CDR3 totals 15 residues. This chain's CDR3 is CASSPGQGWSYEQYF. The CDR3 nucleotides are TGTGCCAGCAGTCCCGGACAGGGATGGTCCTACGAGCAGTACTTC.

This sequence joins TRBV19 and TRBJ1-1, with D perhaps TRBD1 (5 bases). Germline V CDR1 and CDR2: LNHDA, SQIVND (reference sequence). With 7 bases removed from V and 1 base from J, the gap between germline ends came to 13 bases. This CDR3 region has 14 residues. Here the CDR3 reads CASILGTANTEAFF. CDR3 bases: TGTGCCAGTATTCTGGGGACTGCGAACACTGAAGCTTTCTTT.

The rearrangement links TRBV5-1 to TRBJ1-1; perhaps TRBD1 as D (6 bases). V was trimmed by 4 bases and J by 3 bases, leaving 10 bases between them. The CDR3 is 13 amino acids. Germline V gives CDR1 SGHRS, CDR2 YFSETQ. DNA for the CDR3: TGCGCCAGCAGCACACCAGGGGACACTGAAGCTTTCTTT. Translation gives CASSTPGDTEAFF.

The chain combines TRBV27 with TRBJ2-2, with D unclear. CDR3 size: 14 residues. V dropped 3 bases and J dropped 0 bases, with 5 bases sitting between them. CDR1 and CDR2 from the germline V gene are MNHEY and SMNVEV (reference sequence). The CDR3 DNA reads as TGTGCCAGCAGTTTCTCCTCGAACACCGGGGAGCTGTTTTTT. Translation gives CASSFSSNTGELFF.

This sequence joins TRBV7-9 and TRBJ1-1, with 9 bases that match TRBD1. Germline-derived CDR1 and CDR2 are SEHNR and FQNEAQ (reference sequence). The CDR3 consists of 18 residues. The V and J ends lost 1 base and 2 bases, in that order; junction bases with no gene match: 11. CDR3 residues: CASSLGAGQGGKNTEAFF. CDR3 in DNA: TGTGCCAGCAGCTTAGGGGCGGGACAGGGAGGAAAAAACACTGAAGCTTTCTTT.

V and J are TRBV7-3 and TRBJ2-2; 8 bases match TRBD2. The CDR3 runs to 14 residues. Looked up from germline, CDR1 is SGHTA and CDR2 is FQGTGA. V lost 5 bases, J lost 6 bases, and 5 bases stayed unmatched. The DNA for the CDR3 is TGTGCCAGCAGCAACGGGGGGGCCCCCGGGGAGCTGTTTTTT. Protein product: CASSNGGAPGELFF.

This chain connects TRBV11-3 to TRBJ2-5, with TRBD1 matching over 8 bases. V was clipped by 2 bases and J by 4 bases; unmatched bases: 9. The CDR3 runs 16 residues. Per germline, CDR1 SGHNT and CDR2 YENEEA. The CDR3 DNA sequence: TGTGCCAGCAGCTTATCCGCTTGGACAGGGAGAGAGACCCAGTACTTC. Amino acid sequence: CASSLSAWTGRETQYF.

This clone was picked up a small number of times. The V gene is TRBV12-1, the J gene TRBJ1-2; the table assigns TRBD1, which was not confirmed against the DNA. TRBV12-1 corresponds to a pseudogene. This CDR3 region has 13 residues. CDR3 nucleotides: TGTGCCAGCAGCCAGGGACAGAACTATGGCTACACCTTC. Its translation: CASSQGQNYGYTF.

This clone has just a few counts. The gene calls are TRBV7-8 and TRBJ2-2; 15 bases are a match to TRBD2. Germline V gives CDR1 SGHVS, CDR2 FQNEAQ. The V gene end was trimmed by 5 bases and the J gene end by 5 bases; junction bases not matched to a gene: 0. The CDR3 length is 15 residues. DNA for the CDR3: TGTGCCAGCAGCGGACTAGCGGGGGGGACCGGGGAGCTGTTTTTT. Protein sequence: CASSGLAGGTGELFF.